This T cell receptor beta chain was obtained from a study of shared clonotypes between healthy human individuals. Terminally differentiated effector memory CD45RA+ cells were left out of the naive CD8 fraction, which was CD45RO-negative and positively selected for CCR7. Libraries were prepared by immunoSEQ multiplex PCR; TCRdb keeps only in-frame clonotypes and omits some of them. The table includes about 820,000 clones, 90% to 95% detected once. This CDR3 spans 12 amino acids. The germline CDR1 and CDR2 sequences are SQVTM and ANQGSEA. The source material was naive CD8+ T cells sorted from blood. This TCR derives from a man between 25 and 39 years old in good health. V is TRBV29-1 and J is TRBJ2-1; TRBD2 might be the D (5 bases). The CDR3 DNA is TGCAGTGGTAGAGGGTCCTACAATGAGCAGTTCTTC. Its protein product is CSGRGSYNEQFF.